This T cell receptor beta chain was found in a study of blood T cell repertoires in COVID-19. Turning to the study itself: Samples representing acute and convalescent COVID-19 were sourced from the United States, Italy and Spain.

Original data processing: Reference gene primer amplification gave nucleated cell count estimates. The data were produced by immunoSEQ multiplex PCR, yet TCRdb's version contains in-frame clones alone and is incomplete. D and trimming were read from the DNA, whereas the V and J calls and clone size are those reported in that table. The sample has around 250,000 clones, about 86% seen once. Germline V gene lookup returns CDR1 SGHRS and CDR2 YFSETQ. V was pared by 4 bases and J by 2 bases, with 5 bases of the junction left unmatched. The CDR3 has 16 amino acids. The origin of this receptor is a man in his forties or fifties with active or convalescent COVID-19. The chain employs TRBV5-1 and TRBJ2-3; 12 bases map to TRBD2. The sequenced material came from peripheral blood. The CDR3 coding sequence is TGCGCCAGCAGCCCTGGACTAGCGGGACCCACAGATACGCAGTATTTT. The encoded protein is CASSPGLAGPTDTQYF.